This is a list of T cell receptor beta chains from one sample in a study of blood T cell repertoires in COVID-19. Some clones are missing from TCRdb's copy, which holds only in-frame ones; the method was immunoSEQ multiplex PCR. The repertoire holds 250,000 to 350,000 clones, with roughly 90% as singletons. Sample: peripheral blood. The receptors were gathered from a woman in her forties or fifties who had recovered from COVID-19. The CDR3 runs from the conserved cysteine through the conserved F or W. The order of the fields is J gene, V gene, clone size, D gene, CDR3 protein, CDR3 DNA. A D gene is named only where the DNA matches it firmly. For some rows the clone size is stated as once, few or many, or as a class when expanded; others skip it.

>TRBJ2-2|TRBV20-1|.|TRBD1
CSASRWTGRAGELFF
TGCAGTGCTAGTCGCTGGACAGGGCGGGCCGGGGAGCTGTTTTTT
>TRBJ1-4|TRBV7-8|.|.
CASSLFSEKLFF
TGTGCCAGCAGCTTATTTAGTGAAAAACTGTTTTTT
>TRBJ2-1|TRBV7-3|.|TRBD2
CASSLGGGGAYNEQFF
TGTGCCAGCAGCTTAGGCGGCGGGGGAGCCTACAATGAGCAGTTCTTC
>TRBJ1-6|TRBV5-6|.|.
CASSALGEAQSPLHF
TGTGCCAGCAGCGCTCTCGGCGAGGCCCAATCACCCCTCCACTTT
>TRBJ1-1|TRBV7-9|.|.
CASSLEEGRTFF
TGTGCCAGCAGCTTAGAAGAGGGTAGGACTTTCTTT
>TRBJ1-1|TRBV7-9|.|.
CASSYGPGTEAFF
TGTGCCAGCAGCTACGGTCCAGGGACTGAAGCTTTCTTT
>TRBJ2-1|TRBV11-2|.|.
CASSLGQVGFF
TGTGCCAGCAGCTTAGGACAGGTGGGGTTCTTC
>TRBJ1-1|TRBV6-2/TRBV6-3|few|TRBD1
CASSLQGAGNTEAFF
TGTGCCAGCAGCCTACAGGGGGCTGGGAACACTGAAGCTTTCTTT
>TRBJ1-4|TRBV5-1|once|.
CASSLVGHRVRNEKLFF
TGCGCCAGCAGCTTGGTCGGCCACAGGGTTAGGAATGAAAAACTGTTTTTT
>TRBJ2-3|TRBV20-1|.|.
CSAIRGDTQYF
TGCAGTGCTATCCGAGGCGATACGCAGTATTTT
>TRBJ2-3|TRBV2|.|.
CASSPDRSTDTQYF
TGTGCCAGCAGTCCGGACAGAAGCACAGATACGCAGTATTTT
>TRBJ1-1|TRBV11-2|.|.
CASSITSNTEAFF
TGTGCCAGCAGCATCACAAGTAACACTGAAGCTTTCTTT
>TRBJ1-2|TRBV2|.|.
CASSAQGPNYGYTF
TGTGCCAGCAGTGCCCAGGGTCCTAACTATGGCTACACCTTC
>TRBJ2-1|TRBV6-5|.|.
CASSYGLYNEQFF
TGTGCCAGCAGTTACGGACTCTACAATGAGCAGTTCTTC
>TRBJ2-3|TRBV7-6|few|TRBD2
CASSLTSGGQADTQYF
TGTGCCAGCAGCTTAACTAGCGGGGGACAAGCAGATACGCAGTATTTT
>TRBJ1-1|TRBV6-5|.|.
CASSYYGKGRTEAFF
TGTGCCAGCAGTTACTACGGGAAGGGGAGGACTGAAGCTTTCTTT
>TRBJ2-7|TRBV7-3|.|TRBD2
CASSLKPGTSFYEQYF
TGTGCCAGCAGCTTAAAACCCGGGACTAGTTTTTACGAGCAGTACTTC
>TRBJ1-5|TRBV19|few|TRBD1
CASRDTGGPHQPQHF
TGTGCCAGTAGAGATACAGGGGGCCCTCATCAGCCCCAGCATTTT
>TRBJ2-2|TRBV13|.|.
CASSSRGGTGELFF
TGTGCCAGCAGCTCTAGGGGCGGAACCGGGGAGCTGTTTTTT
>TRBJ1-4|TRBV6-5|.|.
CASMTNEKLFF
TGTGCCAGCATGACAAATGAAAAACTGTTTTTT
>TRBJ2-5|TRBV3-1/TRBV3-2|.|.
CASSLRGGGLEETQYF
TGTGCCAGCAGCCTAAGGGGGGGAGGGCTTGAGGAGACCCAGTACTTC
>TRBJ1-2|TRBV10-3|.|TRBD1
CAISESLGQGAAGYTF
TGTGCCATCAGTGAGTCCTTGGGACAGGGGGCGGCTGGCTACACCTTC
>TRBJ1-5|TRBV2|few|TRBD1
CASRKDRVGNQPQHF
TGTGCCAGCAGAAAGGACAGGGTGGGCAATCAGCCCCAGCATTTT
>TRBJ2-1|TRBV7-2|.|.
CASSRTGRGSYNEQFF
TGTGCCAGCAGCCGTACAGGGCGCGGATCCTACAATGAGCAGTTCTTC
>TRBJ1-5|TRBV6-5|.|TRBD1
CASAGQAMNQPQHF
TGTGCCAGCGCTGGACAGGCCATGAATCAGCCCCAGCATTTT
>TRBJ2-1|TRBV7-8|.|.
CASSLGVNEQFF
TGTGCCAGCAGCTTGGGCGTCAATGAGCAGTTCTTC
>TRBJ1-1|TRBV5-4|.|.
CASSLDGLSLVNTEAFF
TGTGCCAGCAGCTTGGACGGACTGAGCTTAGTGAACACTGAAGCTTTCTTT
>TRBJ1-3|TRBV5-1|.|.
CASSLGLNADLGNTIYF
TGCGCCAGCAGCTTGGGTCTTAATGCTGACTTGGGAAACACCATATATTTT
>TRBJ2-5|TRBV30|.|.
CAWSALQRWETQYF
TGTGCCTGGAGTGCGCTTCAGCGGTGGGAGACCCAGTACTTC
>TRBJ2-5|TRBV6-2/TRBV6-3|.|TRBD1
CASSYQGQGQETQYF
TGTGCCAGCAGTTACCAAGGACAGGGACAAGAGACCCAGTACTTC
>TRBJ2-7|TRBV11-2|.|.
CASSFIKAGGSYEQYF
TGTGCCAGCAGCTTCATAAAGGCAGGGGGGTCCTACGAGCAGTACTTC
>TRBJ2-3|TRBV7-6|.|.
CASSPSGSTDTQYF
TGTGCCAGCAGCCCTAGTGGATCTACAGATACGCAGTATTTT
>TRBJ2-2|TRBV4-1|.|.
CASSQASRANTGELFF
TGCGCCAGCAGCCAAGCGTCGAGGGCGAACACCGGGGAGCTGTTTTTT
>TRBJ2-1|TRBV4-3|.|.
CASSQDGLSDEQFF
TGCGCCAGCAGCCAAGACGGGCTTAGCGATGAGCAGTTCTTC
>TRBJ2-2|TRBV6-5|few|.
CASRRQAYTGELFF
TGTGCCAGCAGAAGACAGGCCTACACCGGGGAGCTGTTTTTT
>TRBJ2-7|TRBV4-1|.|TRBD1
CASSRPGQGDYEQYF
TGCGCCAGCAGCCGCCCGGGACAGGGGGATTACGAGCAGTACTTC
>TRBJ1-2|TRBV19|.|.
CASSISLRRGYGYTF
TGTGCCAGTAGTATCTCTCTACGCAGGGGCTATGGCTACACCTTC
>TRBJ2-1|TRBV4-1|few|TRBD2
CASSQDSSGGNTREQFF
TGCGCCAGCAGCCAAGATTCCAGCGGGGGAAACACCCGTGAGCAGTTCTTC
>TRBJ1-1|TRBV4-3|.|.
CASSQLEGRTEAFF
TGCGCCAGCAGCCAACTAGAGGGCAGAACTGAAGCTTTCTTT
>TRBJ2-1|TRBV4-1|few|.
CASSQDWIAGVNEQFF
TGCGCCAGCAGCCAAGATTGGATAGCAGGGGTCAATGAGCAGTTCTTC
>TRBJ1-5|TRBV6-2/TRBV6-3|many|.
CASSLGTRNQPQHF
TGTGCCAGCAGTCTCGGGACAAGGAACCAGCCCCAGCATTTT
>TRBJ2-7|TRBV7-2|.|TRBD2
CASSLTSGVSYEQYF
TGTGCCAGCAGCTTGACTAGCGGGGTCTCCTACGAGCAGTACTTC
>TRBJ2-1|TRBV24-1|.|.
CATKGRDGYNEQFF
TGTGCCACCAAAGGGCGGGATGGCTACAATGAGCAGTTCTTC
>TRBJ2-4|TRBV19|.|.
CASSARGLGKNIQYF
TGTGCCAGTAGCGCCCGGGGACTGGGCAAAAACATTCAGTACTTC
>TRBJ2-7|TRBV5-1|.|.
CASSLGGTESSYEQYF
TGCGCCAGCAGCTTGGGCGGGACAGAAAGCTCCTACGAGCAGTACTTC
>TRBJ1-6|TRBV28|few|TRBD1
CASRETGGVGSPLHF
TGTGCCAGCAGGGAGACAGGGGGCGTGGGATCACCCCTCCACTTT
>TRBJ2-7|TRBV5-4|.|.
CASSLNRMGYEQYF
TGTGCCAGCAGCTTGAACAGGATGGGGTACGAGCAGTACTTC
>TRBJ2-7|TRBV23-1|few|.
CARRRTESEQYF
TGCGCCAGGAGGCGGACAGAGAGCGAGCAGTACTTC
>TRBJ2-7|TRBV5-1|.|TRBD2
CASSLPSGGASEQYF
TGCGCCAGCAGCTTGCCTAGCGGGGGGGCCAGCGAGCAGTACTTC
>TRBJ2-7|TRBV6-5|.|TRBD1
CASSRQGGFYEQYF
TGTGCCAGCAGCAGACAGGGGGGATTCTACGAGCAGTACTTC
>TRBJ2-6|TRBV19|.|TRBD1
CASSGDRVNSGANVLTF
TGTGCCAGTAGTGGGGACAGAGTCAACTCTGGGGCCAACGTCCTGACTTTC
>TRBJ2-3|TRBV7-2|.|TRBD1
CASSLGWGQSSTDTQYF
TGTGCCAGCAGCTTAGGTTGGGGACAGTCTAGCACAGATACGCAGTATTTT
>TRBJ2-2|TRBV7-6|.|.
CASSSRGPQWGLGELFF
TGTGCCAGCAGCTCCCGAGGACCCCAGTGGGGCCTTGGGGAGCTGTTTTTT
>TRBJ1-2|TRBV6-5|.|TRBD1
CASATGDVRYTF
TGTGCCAGCGCGACAGGGGATGTTCGATACACCTTC